These T cell receptor beta chains were read from a single sample in a study of shared clonotypes between healthy human individuals. Sequencing used immunoSEQ multiplex PCR; TCRdb keeps in-frame clones, though not all of them. In the table there are about 750,000 clones, more than 85% of which are singletons. Sequencing used naive CD8+ T cells sorted from blood. These receptors originate from a man aged 25-40 years in good health. CDR3s include the opening cysteine and the closing phenylalanine or tryptophan. D genes are given only for firm matches. Clone size is shown for a subset of rows, as once, few, many or a class of expanded clone.

CATAAGYEQYF,TGTGCCACCGCAGCGGGGTACGAGCAGTACTTC,-,TRBV6-6,TRBD2,TRBJ2-7
CASSLTGTGQMNTEAFF,TGTGCCAGCAGCTTAACCGGGACAGGGCAAATGAACACTGAAGCTTTCTTT,-,TRBV7-6,TRBD1,TRBJ1-1
CASSLGLAGNKEQYF,TGTGCCAGCAGCTTAGGACTAGCGGGTAATAAGGAGCAGTACTTC,-,TRBV7-8,TRBD2,TRBJ2-7
CASSLQGSYEQYF,TGTGCCAGCAGTTTGCAGGGATCCTACGAGCAGTACTTC,-,TRBV28,-,TRBJ2-7
CASSYGAGSSYNEQFF,TGTGCCAGCAGTTACGGAGCGGGCAGCTCCTACAATGAGCAGTTCTTC,-,TRBV6-5,-,TRBJ2-1
CASSPLGNEQFF,TGTGCCAGCAGCCCGTTGGGGAATGAGCAGTTCTTC,-,TRBV14,-,TRBJ2-1
CASSSGLTYEQYF,TGTGCCAGCAGTTCTGGACTCACCTACGAGCAGTACTTC,-,TRBV27,-,TRBJ2-7
CASSEALAINTEAFF,TGTGCCAGCAGTGAAGCGCTAGCTATAAACACTGAAGCTTTCTTT,-,TRBV2,-,TRBJ1-1
CASSRGQGLNYGYTF,TGTGCCAGCAGCCGGGGGCAGGGTCTTAACTATGGCTACACCTTC,-,TRBV2,-,TRBJ1-2
CSVEDSFSQHF,TGCAGCGTTGAAGACAGCTTTTCCCAGCATTTT,once,TRBV29-1,-,TRBJ1-5
CASSTGTPMYNEQFF,TGTGCCAGCAGCACCGGGACACCGATGTACAATGAGCAGTTCTTC,-,TRBV7-9,-,TRBJ2-1
CASSGQGRIGTEAFF,TGTGCCAGCAGCGGACAGGGGAGGATAGGCACTGAAGCTTTCTTT,-,TRBV2,TRBD1,TRBJ1-1
CASSLDTYEQYF,TGCGCCAGCAGCTTGGACACCTACGAGCAGTACTTC,-,TRBV5-1,-,TRBJ2-7
CASSLLGRTDTQYF,TGTGCCAGCAGCTTACTCGGGAGGACAGATACGCAGTATTTT,-,TRBV7-8,TRBD2,TRBJ2-3
CASSDGQGSSGANVLTF,TGTGCCAGCAGTGACGGACAGGGAAGCTCTGGGGCCAACGTCCTGACTTTC,-,TRBV27,TRBD1,TRBJ2-6
CATLGTGSPYGYTF,TGTGCCACCCTAGGGACAGGGTCTCCCTATGGCTACACCTTC,-,TRBV2,TRBD1,TRBJ1-2
CASSEGWALATNEKLFF,TGTGCCAGCAGTGAAGGTTGGGCACTTGCAACTAATGAAAAACTGTTTTTT,-,TRBV6-1,-,TRBJ1-4
CASSLGRTGDSYEQYF,TGTGCCAGCAGCTTAGGGCGGACAGGGGACTCCTACGAGCAGTACTTC,-,TRBV7-8,TRBD1,TRBJ2-7
CAWSEAQGNQPQHF,TGTGCCTGGAGTGAGGCACAGGGAAATCAGCCCCAGCATTTT,-,TRBV30,-,TRBJ1-5
CASSGKGGGNTGELFF,TGTGCCAGCAGCGGGAAGGGAGGAGGAAACACCGGGGAGCTGTTTTTT,-,TRBV6-6,-,TRBJ2-2
CASSPFLAGGSYEQYF,TGTGCCAGCAGCCCATTCCTAGCGGGAGGTTCCTACGAGCAGTACTTC,once,TRBV5-4,TRBD2,TRBJ2-7
CASSSQSYEQYF,TGTGCCAGCAGCTCGCAGTCATACGAGCAGTACTTC,-,TRBV11-2,-,TRBJ2-7
CASSQDPGRIGTGELFF,TGCGCCAGCAGCCAAGATCCGGGACGGATCGGAACCGGGGAGCTGTTTTTT,-,TRBV4-1,-,TRBJ2-2
CASSLVNEQFF,TGTGCCAGCAGCTTAGTCAATGAGCAGTTCTTC,-,TRBV11-1,-,TRBJ2-1
CASSASSGDRAYEQYF,TGTGCCAGCAGCGCTAGCTCCGGGGACAGGGCCTACGAGCAGTACTTC,few,TRBV27,TRBD1,TRBJ2-7
CASSLDRERQPQHF,TGTGCCAGCAGCTTGGACAGGGAAAGACAGCCCCAGCATTTT,-,TRBV6-5,TRBD1,TRBJ1-5
CASSLSTGTSTDTQYF,TGTGCCAGCAGTTTAAGCACAGGAACTAGCACAGATACGCAGTATTTT,-,TRBV28,-,TRBJ2-3
CASSIDDSLFNEQFF,TGTGCCAGTAGTATAGATGACAGTCTGTTTAATGAGCAGTTCTTC,-,TRBV19,-,TRBJ2-1
CASSLGSTYEQYF,TGTGCCAGCAGTTTAGGCAGCACCTACGAGCAGTACTTC,-,TRBV27,-,TRBJ2-7
CASSPEGITRTDTQYF,TGTGCCAGCAGCCCCGAGGGCATTACACGGACAGATACGCAGTATTTT,-,TRBV9,-,TRBJ2-3
CASSLLPDRDPINTQYF,TGTGCCAGCAGTTTACTACCCGACAGGGATCCTATTAATACGCAGTATTTT,-,TRBV28,TRBD1,TRBJ2-3
CASSLGTALYEQYF,TGCGCCAGCAGCTTGGGGACTGCCCTCTACGAGCAGTACTTC,-,TRBV5-1,-,TRBJ2-7
CASSYGPAGRDQPQHF,TGTGCCAGCAGTTACGGTCCCGCAGGAAGGGACCAGCCCCAGCATTTT,-,TRBV6-6,-,TRBJ1-5
CASSGFEQYF,TGTGCCAGCAGTGGGTTTGAGCAGTACTTC,once,TRBV2,-,TRBJ2-5
CASSGGGTYEQYF,TGTGCCAGCAGCGGAGGGGGGACCTACGAGCAGTACTTC,-,TRBV7-9,-,TRBJ2-7
CASSQARGGGTEAFF,TGTGCCAGCAGCCAGGCTAGAGGGGGAGGCACTGAAGCTTTCTTT,-,TRBV14,-,TRBJ1-1
CASSLNSGRIGEQYF,TGTGCCAGCAGCTTGAATAGCGGGAGAATAGGCGAGCAGTACTTC,-,TRBV7-9,TRBD2,TRBJ2-7
CASSLGSAGELFF,TGTGCCAGCAGTTTGGGTTCCGCCGGGGAGCTGTTTTTT,-,TRBV27,-,TRBJ2-2
CASSHDSNNEQFF,TGTGCCAGCAGCCACGACAGTAACAATGAGCAGTTCTTC,-,TRBV6-5,-,TRBJ2-1